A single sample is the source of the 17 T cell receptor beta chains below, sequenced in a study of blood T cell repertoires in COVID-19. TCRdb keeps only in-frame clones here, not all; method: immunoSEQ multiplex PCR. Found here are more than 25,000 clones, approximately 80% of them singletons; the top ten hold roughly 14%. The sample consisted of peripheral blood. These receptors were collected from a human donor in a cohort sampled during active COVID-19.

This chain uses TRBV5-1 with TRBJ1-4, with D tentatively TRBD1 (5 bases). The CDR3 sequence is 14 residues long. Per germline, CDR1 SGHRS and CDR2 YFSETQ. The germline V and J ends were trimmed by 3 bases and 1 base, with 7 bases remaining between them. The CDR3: CASSWGETNEKLFF. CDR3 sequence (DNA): TGCGCCAGCAGCTGGGGGGAAACTAATGAAAAACTGTTTTTT. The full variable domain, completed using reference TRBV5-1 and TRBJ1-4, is KAGVTQTPRYLIKTRGQQVTLSCSPISGHRSVSWYQQTPGQGLQFLFEYFSETQRNKGNFPGRFSGRQFSNSRSEMNVSTLELGDSALYLCASSWGETNEKLFFGSGTQLSVL.

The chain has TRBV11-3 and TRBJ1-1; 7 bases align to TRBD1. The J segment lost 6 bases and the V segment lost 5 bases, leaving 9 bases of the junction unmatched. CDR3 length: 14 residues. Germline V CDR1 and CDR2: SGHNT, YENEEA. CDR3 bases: TGTGCCAGCAGCCTGAACAGGGGTAGCTCTGAAGCTTTCTTT. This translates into CASSLNRGSSEAFF.

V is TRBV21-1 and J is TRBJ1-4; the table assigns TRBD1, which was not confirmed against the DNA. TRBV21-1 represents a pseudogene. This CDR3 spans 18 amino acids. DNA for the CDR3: TGTGCCAGCAGCAAATACCGGGACAGTCCGAGGTCCAATGAAAAACTGTTTTTT. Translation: CASSKYRDSPRSNEKLFF.

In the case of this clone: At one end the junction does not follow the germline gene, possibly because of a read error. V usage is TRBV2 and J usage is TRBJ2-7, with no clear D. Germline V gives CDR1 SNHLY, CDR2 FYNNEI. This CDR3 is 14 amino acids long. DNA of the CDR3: TGTGCCAGCAGCGAAGCTACAGAATCCTACGAGCAGTACTTC. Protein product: CASSEATESYEQYF.

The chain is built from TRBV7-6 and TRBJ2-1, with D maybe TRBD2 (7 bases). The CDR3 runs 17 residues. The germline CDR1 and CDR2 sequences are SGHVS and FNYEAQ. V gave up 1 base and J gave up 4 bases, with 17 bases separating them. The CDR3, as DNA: TGTGCCAGCAGCTTAGTGTCAGGGGTTAGCGGGTACAATGAGCAGTTCTTC. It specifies CASSLVSGVSGYNEQFF.

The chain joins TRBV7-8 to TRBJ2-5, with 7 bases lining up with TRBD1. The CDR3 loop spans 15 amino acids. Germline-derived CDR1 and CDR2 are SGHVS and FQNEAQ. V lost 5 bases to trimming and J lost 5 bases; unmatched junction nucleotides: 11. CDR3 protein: CASSALEGGLETQYF. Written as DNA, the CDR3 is TGTGCCAGCAGCGCGTTAGAAGGGGGCTTGGAGACCCAGTACTTC.

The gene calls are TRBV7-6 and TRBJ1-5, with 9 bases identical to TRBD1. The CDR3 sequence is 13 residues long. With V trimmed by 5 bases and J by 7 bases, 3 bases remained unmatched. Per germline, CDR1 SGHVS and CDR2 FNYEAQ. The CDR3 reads CASSQDRGQPQHF. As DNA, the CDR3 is TGTGCCAGCAGCCAGGACAGGGGCCAGCCCCAGCATTTT. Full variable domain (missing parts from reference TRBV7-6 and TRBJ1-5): GAGVSQSPRYKVTKRGQDVALRCDPISGHVSLYWYRQALGQGPEFLTYFNYEAQQDKSGLPNDRFSAERPEGSISTLTIQRTEQRDSAMYRCASSQDRGQPQHFGDGTRLSIL.

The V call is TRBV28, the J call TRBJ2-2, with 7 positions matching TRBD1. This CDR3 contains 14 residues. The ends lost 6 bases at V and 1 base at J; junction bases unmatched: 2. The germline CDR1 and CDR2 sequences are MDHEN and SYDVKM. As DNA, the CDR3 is TGTGCCAGCAGAAGGACAGGGAACACCGGGGAGCTGTTTTTT. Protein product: CASRRTGNTGELFF.

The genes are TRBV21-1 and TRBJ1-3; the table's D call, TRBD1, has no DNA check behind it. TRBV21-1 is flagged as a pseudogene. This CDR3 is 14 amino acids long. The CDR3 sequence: CASSEGAGKNTIYF. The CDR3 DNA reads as TGTGCCAGCAGCGAAGGGGCAGGGAAAAACACCATATATTTT.

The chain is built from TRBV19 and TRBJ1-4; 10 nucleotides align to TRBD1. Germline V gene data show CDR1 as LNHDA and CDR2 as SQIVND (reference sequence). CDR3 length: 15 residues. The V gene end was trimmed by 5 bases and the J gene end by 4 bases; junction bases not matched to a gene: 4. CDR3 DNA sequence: TGTGCCAGTAGTCCACGGACAGGGGGTAATGAAAAACTGTTTTTT. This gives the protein CASSPRTGGNEKLFF.

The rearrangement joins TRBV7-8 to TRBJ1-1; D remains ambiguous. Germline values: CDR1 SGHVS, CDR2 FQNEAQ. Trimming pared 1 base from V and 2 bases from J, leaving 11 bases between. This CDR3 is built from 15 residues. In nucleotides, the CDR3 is TGTGCCAGCAGCTTAGAGTCAAACAGTAACACTGAAGCTTTCTTT. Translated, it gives CASSLESNSNTEAFF.

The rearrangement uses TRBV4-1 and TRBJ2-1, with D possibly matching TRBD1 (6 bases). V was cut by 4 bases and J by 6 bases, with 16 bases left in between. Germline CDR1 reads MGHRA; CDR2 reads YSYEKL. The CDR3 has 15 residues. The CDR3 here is CASSPQPGTSNEQFF. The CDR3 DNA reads TGCGCCAGCAGCCCGCAACCCGGGACAAGCAATGAGCAGTTCTTC.

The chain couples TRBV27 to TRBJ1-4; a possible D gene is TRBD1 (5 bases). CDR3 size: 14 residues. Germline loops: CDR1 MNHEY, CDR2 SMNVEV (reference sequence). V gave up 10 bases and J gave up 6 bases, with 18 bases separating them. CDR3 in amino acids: CATRRQHWDEKLFF. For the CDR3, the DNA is TGTGCCACGAGACGACAGCACTGGGATGAAAAACTGTTTTTT. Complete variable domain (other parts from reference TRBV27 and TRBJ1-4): EAQVTQNPRYLITVTGKKLTVTCSQNMNHEYMSWYRQDPGLGLRQIYYSMNVEVTDKGDVPEGYKVSRKEKRNFPLILESPSPNQTSLYFCATRRQHWDEKLFFGSGTQLSVL.

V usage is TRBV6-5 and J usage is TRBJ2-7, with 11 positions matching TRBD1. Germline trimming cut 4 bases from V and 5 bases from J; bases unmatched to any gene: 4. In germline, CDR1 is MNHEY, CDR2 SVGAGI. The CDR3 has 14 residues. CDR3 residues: CASSLGQGANEQYF. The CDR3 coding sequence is TGTGCCAGCAGTTTAGGACAGGGGGCAAACGAGCAGTACTTC.

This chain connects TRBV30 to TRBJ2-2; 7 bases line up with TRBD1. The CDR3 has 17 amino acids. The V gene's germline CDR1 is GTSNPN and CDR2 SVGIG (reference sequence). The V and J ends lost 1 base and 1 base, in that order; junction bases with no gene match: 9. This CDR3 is CAWSGEDRAGNTGELFF. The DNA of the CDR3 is TGTGCCTGGAGTGGAGAAGACAGGGCGGGGAACACCGGGGAGCTGTTTTTT. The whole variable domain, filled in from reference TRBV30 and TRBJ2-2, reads SQTIHQWPATLVQPVGSPLSLECTVEGTSNPNLYWYRQAAGRGLQLLFYSVGIGQISSEVPQNLSASRPQDRQFILSSKKLLLSDSGFYLCAWSGEDRAGNTGELFFGEGSRLTVL.

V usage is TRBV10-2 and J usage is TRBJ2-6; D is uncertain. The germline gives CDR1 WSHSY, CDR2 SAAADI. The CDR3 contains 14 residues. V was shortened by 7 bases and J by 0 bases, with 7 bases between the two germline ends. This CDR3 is CASKEFSGANVLTF. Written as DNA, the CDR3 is TGCGCCAGCAAGGAGTTCTCTGGGGCCAACGTCCTGACTTTC.

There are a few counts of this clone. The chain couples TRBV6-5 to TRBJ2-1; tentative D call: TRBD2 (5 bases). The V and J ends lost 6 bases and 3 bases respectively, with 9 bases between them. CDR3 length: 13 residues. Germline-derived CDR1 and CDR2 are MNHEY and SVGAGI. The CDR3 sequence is CASSPGFYNEQFF. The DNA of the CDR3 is TGTGCCAGCAGCCCGGGGTTCTACAATGAGCAGTTCTTC.